The entry below describes one TCR beta chain. Profiled with immunoSEQ multiplex PCR; TCRdb holds only in-frame clones, not every one. The data hold more than 50,000 clones, with over 85% observed a single time. Germline V CDR1 and CDR2: MNHNS, SASEGT. Trimming at V came to 6 bases and at J to 7 bases, leaving 6 bases not matched to a gene. The length of the CDR3 is 14 residues. The data originate from a study of T cell changes during pregnancy in multiple sclerosis. This chain uses TRBV6-1 with TRBJ1-4; 9 bases agree with TRBD1. The input for sequencing was peripheral blood, taken in the first trimester of pregnancy. This TCR was sampled from a female donor in good health, enrolled as a control in a pregnancy study. The CDR3 region is CASREQGATEKLFF. In nucleotides, the CDR3 is TGTGCCAGCAGAGAACAGGGGGCCACTGAAAAACTGTTTTTT.